These T cell receptor beta chains were read from a single sample in a study of T cells after somatic rescue of genetic block. Sequenced by immunoSEQ multiplex PCR; TCRdb stores in-frame clones only, minus some. Among fewer than 15,000 clones listed, around 72% were seen once. Sample: peripheral blood mononuclear cells (PBMCs). The receptors originated from a boy younger than 18. CDR3s include the opening cysteine and the closing phenylalanine or tryptophan. The D gene is left open where the match is weak. Rows may omit the clone size; those that give it use once, few, many or a size class.

v_call	d_call	j_call	clone_size	cdr3_aa	cdr3_nt
TRBV10-1	NA	TRBJ1-1	NA	CASSEFGARTEAFF	TGCGCCAGCAGTGAGTTTGGGGCTAGGACTGAAGCTTTCTTT
TRBV19	NA	TRBJ2-1	NA	CASSWASALNEQFF	TGTGCCAGTAGTTGGGCGAGCGCCCTCAATGAGCAGTTCTTC
TRBV6-5	TRBD1	TRBJ2-2	few	CASTFRDRGHGELFF	TGTGCCAGCACCTTCCGGGACAGGGGGCACGGGGAGCTGTTTTTT
TRBV7-8	NA	TRBJ1-4	NA	CASSLEPNGYEKLFF	TGTGCCAGCAGCTTAGAGCCGAACGGCTATGAAAAACTGTTTTTT
TRBV28	TRBD2	TRBJ2-3	NA	CASSFSHPSGWITDTQYF	TGTGCCAGCAGTTTCTCCCACCCTAGCGGATGGATCACAGATACGCAGTATTTT
TRBV18	TRBD1	TRBJ1-2	NA	CASSQGQPNYGYTF	TGTGCCAGCTCACAGGGACAGCCCAACTATGGCTACACCTTC
TRBV28	NA	TRBJ2-3	NA	CASSLGVRDSTDTQYF	TGTGCCAGCAGTTTAGGGGTAAGGGATAGCACAGATACGCAGTATTTT
TRBV5-1	TRBD1	TRBJ1-4	NA	CASSLGQGGPNEKLFF	TGCGCCAGCAGCTTGGGACAGGGGGGCCCTAATGAAAAACTGTTTTTT
TRBV5-1	TRBD1	TRBJ2-7	NA	CASSLTGGVQYF	TGCGCCAGCAGCTTGACAGGGGGCGTGCAGTACTTC
TRBV5-1	NA	TRBJ2-2	NA	CASSLGPVWPGELFF	TGCGCCAGCAGCTTGGGCCCGGTTTGGCCCGGGGAGCTGTTTTTT
TRBV23-1	NA	TRBJ1-4	NA	CASTGGEKLFF	TGCGCCAGCACGGGCGGGGAAAAACTGTTTTTT
TRBV19	NA	TRBJ2-2	NA	CASKRASANTGELFF	TGTGCCAGTAAGAGGGCTTCCGCGAACACCGGGGAGCTGTTTTTT
TRBV9	TRBD1	TRBJ2-7	once	CASSVGTGAYEQYF	TGTGCCAGCAGCGTAGGGACAGGGGCCTACGAGCAGTACTTC
TRBV6-1	NA	TRBJ2-4	few	CAISDKDIQYF	TGTGCCATTTCGGACAAGGACATTCAGTACTTC
TRBV6-5	NA	TRBJ2-1	NA	CASSPYRGEQFF	TGTGCCAGCAGTCCGTATAGGGGGGAGCAGTTCTTC
TRBV6-1	NA	TRBJ1-2	NA	CASTGDRSGYTF	TGTGCCAGCACCGGAGACAGAAGTGGCTACACCTTC
TRBV18	NA	TRBJ2-7	NA	CASSPGGAWQYF	TGTGCCAGCTCACCGGGGGGAGCTTGGCAGTACTTC
TRBV27	NA	TRBJ2-1	NA	CASSFSSGLAVLSSYNEQFF	TGTGCCAGCAGTTTCTCATCAGGGTTAGCGGTTCTGAGCTCCTACAATGAGCAGTTCTTC
TRBV18	NA	TRBJ1-2	NA	CASSPLRVNREGNYGYTF	TGTGCCAGCTCACCACTTAGGGTGAACAGAGAGGGTAACTATGGCTACACCTTC
TRBV28	TRBD2	TRBJ2-1	NA	CASSLIGSGRAGEQFF	TGTGCCAGCAGTTTAATAGGGAGCGGGAGGGCGGGTGAGCAGTTCTTC
TRBV7-9	TRBD1	TRBJ2-2	NA	CASSSLTDRLTGELFF	TGTGCCAGCAGCTCCCTAACGGACAGGCTCACCGGGGAGCTGTTTTTT
TRBV6-5	NA	TRBJ2-3	NA	CASSYSGITDTQYF	TGTGCCAGCAGTTACAGCGGAATCACAGATACGCAGTATTTT
TRBV6-6	NA	TRBJ1-5	NA	CASSRENNQPQHF	TGTGCCAGTTCCCGGGAGAACAATCAGCCCCAGCATTTT
TRBV7-8	NA	TRBJ1-4	NA	CASSFRGPNEKLFF	TGTGCCAGCAGCTTCAGGGGCCCTAATGAAAAACTGTTTTTT
TRBV5-5	TRBD1	TRBJ2-7	NA	CASTLGQGLEIYEQYF	TGTGCCAGCACCCTGGGACAGGGGCTCGAAATTTACGAGCAGTACTTC
TRBV5-6	TRBD1	TRBJ1-4	NA	CASSFPRQGASEKLFF	TGTGCCAGCAGCTTCCCTCGACAGGGGGCAAGTGAAAAACTGTTTTTT
TRBV5-5	NA	TRBJ1-6	NA	CASSLGLSYNSPLHF	TGTGCCAGCAGCTTGGGACTCTCCTATAATTCACCCCTCCACTTT
TRBV19	TRBD1	TRBJ2-7	NA	CASSIIIGTGRNEQYF	TGTGCCAGTAGTATTATCATCGGGACAGGGAGGAACGAGCAGTACTTC
TRBV18	TRBD1	TRBJ2-3	NA	CASSPRTGMDTQYF	TGTGCCAGCTCACCGCGGACAGGGATGGATACGCAGTATTTT
TRBV6-5	TRBD1	TRBJ1-6	NA	CASSATGELQRLHF	TGTGCCAGCAGTGCTACAGGGGAACTTCAACGCCTCCACTTT
TRBV30	NA	TRBJ1-5	NA	CAWSPWGGAQPQHF	TGTGCCTGGAGTCCTTGGGGGGGCGCGCAGCCCCAGCATTTT
TRBV13	NA	TRBJ1-1	few	CASSPKAPGLLREAFF	TGTGCCAGCAGCCCAAAGGCCCCCGGACTGTTACGGGAAGCTTTCTTT
TRBV18	TRBD1	TRBJ1-2	NA	CASSPLGQGENGYTF	TGTGCCAGCTCACCCCTAGGACAGGGAGAGAATGGCTACACCTTC
TRBV30	NA	TRBJ1-3	NA	CAWVLRRISGNAIYF	TGTGCCTGGGTCCTCCGACGGATCTCTGGAAACGCCATATATTTT
TRBV9	NA	TRBJ1-1	NA	CASSVAGTITEAFF	TGTGCCAGCAGCGTAGCAGGAACGATCACTGAAGCTTTCTTT
TRBV9	NA	TRBJ2-2	NA	CASSVGMGGGTGELFF	TGTGCCAGCAGCGTAGGGATGGGGGGCGGCACCGGGGAGCTGTTTTTT
TRBV29-1	NA	TRBJ1-1	large	CSVLALGGTEAFF	TGCAGCGTCCTCGCCCTGGGGGGTACTGAAGCTTTCTTT
TRBV19	TRBD1	TRBJ2-7	NA	CASSNTGGPNYEQYF	TGTGCCAGTAGTAACACAGGGGGCCCTAACTACGAGCAGTACTTC
TRBV2	TRBD2	TRBJ2-5	NA	CASSEGPPSGGAKTQYF	TGTGCCAGCAGTGAAGGGCCCCCTAGCGGGGGGGCCAAGACCCAGTACTTC
TRBV23-1	NA	TRBJ2-1	NA	CASNLTGQFF	TGCGCCAGCAACTTGACAGGGCAGTTCTTC
TRBV5-1	NA	TRBJ2-7	NA	CASSLSSVSWGVYEQYF	TGCGCCAGCAGCTTGTCCTCAGTAAGCTGGGGGGTCTACGAGCAGTACTTC
TRBV6-5	NA	TRBJ2-1	NA	CASSLMDDYPNEQFF	TGTGCCAGCAGTCTGATGGACGACTACCCGAATGAGCAGTTCTTC
TRBV18	NA	TRBJ1-2	NA	CASSPNRDGGYTF	TGTGCCAGCTCACCAAACCGGGACGGTGGCTACACCTTC
TRBV5-8	NA	TRBJ1-5	NA	CASSLRRVGQPQHF	TGTGCCAGCAGCTTGCGACGGGTGGGCCAGCCCCAGCATTTT
TRBV30	NA	TRBJ1-3	NA	CAWSPGVSGNTIYF	TGTGCCTGGAGCCCAGGGGTCTCTGGAAACACCATATATTTT
TRBV5-1	NA	TRBJ1-4	NA	CASSYRSATNEKLFF	TGCGCCAGCAGTTATCGATCTGCAACTAATGAAAAACTGTTTTTT
TRBV19	TRBD1	TRBJ2-2	NA	CASSPRRDRGASIPNTGELFF	TGTGCCAGTAGTCCAAGGAGGGACAGGGGTGCCTCAATCCCGAACACCGGGGAGCTGTTTTTT
TRBV6-6	NA	TRBJ1-1	NA	CASSYGLPNTEAFF	TGTGCCAGCAGTTACGGGCTCCCGAACACTGAAGCTTTCTTT
TRBV5-4	TRBD2	TRBJ2-3	NA	CASSSSGRQTDTQYF	TGTGCCAGCAGCTCTAGCGGGAGGCAGACAGATACGCAGTATTTT
TRBV30	NA	TRBJ2-3	NA	CAWSVPGGGPDTQYF	TGTGCCTGGAGTGTACCTGGCGGGGGCCCAGATACGCAGTATTTT
TRBV5-6	TRBD2	TRBJ2-2	NA	CASSLDSVRLAGVTGELFF	TGTGCCAGCAGCTTGGACAGTGTGAGGCTAGCGGGAGTTACCGGGGAGCTGTTTTTT
TRBV5-1	NA	TRBJ1-2	NA	CASSLTTRGYYGYTF	TGCGCCAGCAGCTTAACGACCCGGGGATACTATGGCTACACCTTC
TRBV12-5	NA	TRBJ2-5	NA	CASGSLGPQYF	TGTGCTAGTGGTTCACTGGGGCCCCAGTACTTC
TRBV2	TRBD1	TRBJ1-2	NA	CASEFDRVYGYTF	TGTGCCAGCGAGTTCGACAGGGTCTATGGCTACACCTTC
TRBV2	TRBD1	TRBJ2-2	NA	CASSEGPRDRGFTGELFF	TGTGCCAGCAGTGAGGGGCCCAGGGACAGGGGATTCACCGGGGAGCTGTTTTTT
TRBV18	TRBD1	TRBJ1-2	NA	CASSPLQGSTMDYGYTF	TGTGCCAGCTCACCTTTACAGGGGTCAACGATGGATTATGGCTACACCTTC
TRBV18	NA	TRBJ2-7	NA	CASSPRRDTGLKQYF	TGTGCCAGCTCACCACGCCGGGACACGGGCCTTAAGCAGTACTTC